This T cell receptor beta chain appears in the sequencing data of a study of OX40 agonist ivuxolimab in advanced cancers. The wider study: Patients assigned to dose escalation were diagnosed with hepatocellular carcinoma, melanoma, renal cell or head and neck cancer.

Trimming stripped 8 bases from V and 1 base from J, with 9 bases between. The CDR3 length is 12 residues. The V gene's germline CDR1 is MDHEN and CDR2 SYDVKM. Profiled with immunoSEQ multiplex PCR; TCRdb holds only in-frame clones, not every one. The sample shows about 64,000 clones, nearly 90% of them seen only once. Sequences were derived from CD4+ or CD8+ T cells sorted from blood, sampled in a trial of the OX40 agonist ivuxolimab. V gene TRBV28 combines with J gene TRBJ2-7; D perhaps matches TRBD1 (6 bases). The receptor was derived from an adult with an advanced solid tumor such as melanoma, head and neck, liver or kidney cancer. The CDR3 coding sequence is TGTGCCAGCTGGGGACATTCCTACGAGCAGTACTTC. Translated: CASWGHSYEQYF.